The source of this T cell receptor (beta chain) is a study of glioma-infiltrating T cells after dendritic cell vaccination. About the research overall: Treatment, given 2003 to 2012, was autologous tumor lysate-pulsed dendritic cell vaccination.

Described time point: after dendritic cell vaccination, including at tumor progression/relapse. CDR1 and CDR2 from the germline V gene are MNHEY and SVGAGI. The CDR3 totals 13 residues. Trimming stripped 8 bases from V and 5 bases from J, with 14 bases between. TCRB CDR3 was amplified from 2 ug genomic DNA or less. Primers: 60 V beta forward and 13 J beta reverse. Sequencing was performed with immunoSEQ multiplex PCR; in TCRdb, only in-frame clones are kept and a portion is missing. The data show 70,000 to 100,000 clones, with around four fifths seen just once and under 7% held by the top ten. The chain employs TRBV6-5 and TRBJ2-3; possibly TRBD1 for D (6 bases). The TCR originated in a human donor with glioblastoma. The specimen comprised blood, sampled after dendritic cell vaccination. Here the CDR3 DNA reads TGTGCCAGCGCCCCCCTAGGGGGAGATACGCAGTATTTT. Residues: CASAPLGGDTQYF.